The 25 T cell receptor beta chains reported below all come from one sample, sequenced in a study of T cells in women clearing cervical HPV infection. Profiled with immunoSEQ multiplex PCR; TCRdb holds only in-frame clones, not every one. This sample's clone table lists over 45,000 clones. Sequencing used blood buffy coat. These receptors originate from a woman aged 18 to 75 with a cervical HPV16 infection that either progressed to CIN3+ or cleared (not recorded which).

About this clone: The CDR3 end lies 3 residues beyond the end of the read and is filled in from the germline J gene. The V and J genes are TRBV18 and TRBJ1-1; D unclear. V gave up 1 base and J gave up 1 base, with 4 bases separating them. Germline CDR1 and CDR2: KGHSH and LQKENI. The CDR3 consists of 13 residues. The sequenced part of the CDR3 DNA is TGTGCCAGCTCACCACTCCAGAACACTGAA. The encoded protein is CASSPLQNTE. The whole CDR3 is CASSPLQNTEAFF.

In regard to this clone: The CDR3 extends 3 residues past the end of the read, so its final part is completed from the germline J gene. This sequence joins TRBV6-2 or TRBV6-3 and TRBJ1-2; 8 bases map to TRBD1. Germline loops: CDR1 MNHEY, CDR2 SVGEGT. This CDR3 comprises 15 residues. J gave up 4 bases and V 5 bases, and 9 bases lay outside the gene matches. CDR3 DNA, as far as it was read: TGTGCCAGCAGTAGCCCCGACCAGGGGGCCTATGGC. This translates into CASSSPDQGAYG. The whole CDR3 protein reads CASSSPDQGAYGYTF.

Comment on this clone: The CDR3 goes on 3 residues after the read ends, and that part is filled in from the germline J gene. The chain carries TRBV10-3 and TRBJ1-1, with a possible D match to TRBD1 (6 bases). V was shortened by 6 bases and J by 4 bases, with 15 bases between the two germline ends. The germline gives CDR1 ENHRY, CDR2 SYGVKD. The CDR3 covers 14 residues. The chain's CDR3 is CAIRGGIGGTEAFF. The CDR3 DNA, read in part, is TGTGCCATCAGGGGCGGAATAGGGGGCACTGAA.

To note about this clone: The DNA ends 3 residues before the CDR3 does, and the rest of the CDR3 is filled in from the germline J gene. The chain has TRBV7-6 and TRBJ2-1; D is possibly TRBD2 (5 bases). The CDR3 is 16 amino acids. Trimming stripped 1 base from V and 8 bases from J, with 18 bases between. Per the germline V gene, CDR1 is SGHVS and CDR2 is FNYEAQ. The CDR3 bases that were read are TGTGCCAGCAGCTTAGGGGTTCTGGACCTGCGGGATGAG. Its protein product is CASSLGVLDLRDE. The CDR3 in its entirety is CASSLGVLDLRDEQFF.

Comments on this clone: The read ends 3 residues shy of where the CDR3 ends; the end is completed using the germline J gene. The chain employs TRBV5-6 and TRBJ2-2, with TRBD1 as a possible D gene (6 bases). The germline gives CDR1 SGHDT, CDR2 YYEEEE. The CDR3 loop spans 14 amino acids. Deletions cut 4 bases from V and 5 bases from J, with 12 bases between. CDR3 bases read: TGTGCCAGCAGCGCAGGACAGATTACCGGGGAG. It encodes CASSAGQITGE. The complete CDR3 sequence is CASSAGQITGELFF.

For this clone: The sequence runs out 3 residues before the end of the CDR3; the remainder is reconstructed from the germline J gene. The chain links TRBV10-2 to TRBJ2-5; D is possibly TRBD1 (6 bases). The CDR3 is 14 amino acids. CDR1 WSHSY and CDR2 SAAADI come from the germline V gene. Trimming cost V 2 bases and J 4 bases, with 11 bases left between them. CDR3 loop: CASSETRGGETQYF. The CDR3 bases that were read are TGCGCCAGCAGTGAGACCAGGGGTGGAGAGACC.

Turning to this clone: The CDR3 is cut off 3 residues early in the read; its end comes from the germline J gene. V and J are TRBV16 and TRBJ2-3, with 7 bases identical to TRBD1. Germline loops: CDR1 KGHSY, CDR2 FQNENV. The CDR3 is 14 residues long. The trim removed 4 bases at V and 7 bases at J, leaving 8 bases unmatched. The CDR3 bases that were read are TGTGCCAGCAGCCGACTACAGGGGCCGAATACG. Its protein is CASSRLQGPNT. The CDR3 in full is CASSRLQGPNTQYF.

As to this clone: The read is 3 residues too short to cover the CDR3 end, so that end is filled in from the germline J gene. The chain uses TRBV20-1 and TRBJ1-5, with D possibly TRBD1 on 6 matching bases. The CDR3 length is 18 residues. Germline CDR1 is DFQATT and CDR2 is SNEGSKA (reference sequence). Trimming removed 0 bases from V and 0 bases from J, with 18 bases in between. CDR3 region: CSARDGVGAPYSNQPQHF. The covered CDR3 bases are TGCAGTGCTAGAGATGGAGTGGGGGCTCCTTATAGCAATCAGCCC.

A note on this clone: The read is 3 residues too short to cover the CDR3 end, so that end is filled in from the germline J gene. The chain couples TRBV6-2 or TRBV6-3 to TRBJ2-1; the D is unclear. V shed 6 bases and J shed 1 base, with 10 bases lying between them. Germline V gene data show CDR1 as MNHEY and CDR2 as SVGEGT. The CDR3 length is 14 residues. The CDR3 here is CASRGPTSYNEQFF. CDR3 bases read: TGTGCCAGCAGGGGCCCTACTTCCTACAATGAG.

On this clone itself: From the germline J gene comes the end of the CDR3, since the read stops 3 residues before it. J is TRBJ1-2 and V is TRBV5-1, with 7 bases lining up with TRBD1. This CDR3 is built from 12 residues. CDR1 SGHRS and CDR2 YFSETQ come from the germline V gene. Losses at the gene ends were 7 bases for V and 1 base for J; bases not matched to a gene: 1. The DNA read from the CDR3 is TGCGCCAGCCGGGACAGTAACTATGGC. This gives the protein CASRDSNYG. The whole CDR3 is CASRDSNYGYTF. Drawing the rest from reference TRBV5-1 and TRBJ1-2, the complete variable domain is KAGVTQTPRYLIKTRGQQVTLSCSPISGHRSVSWYQQTPGQGLQFLFEYFSETQRNKGNFPGRFSGRQFSNSRSEMNVSTLELGDSALYLCASRDSNYGYTFGSGTRLTVV.

Worth noting for this clone: The read ends 3 residues shy of where the CDR3 ends; the end is completed using the germline J gene. The genes are TRBV10-3 and TRBJ1-5, with 7 bases matching TRBD1. CDR1 ENHRY and CDR2 SYGVKD come from the germline V gene. The CDR3 extends over 13 amino acids. The junction had 6 bases not matched to a gene; V was cut back by 6 bases and J by 7 bases. CDR3 in amino acids: CAIREDRAQPQHF. The sequenced CDR3 bases are TGTGCCATCAGGGAAGACAGGGCCCAGCCC.

Comment on this clone: The read falls 3 residues short of the CDR3 end, and the missing part is taken from the germline J gene. This chain joins TRBV5-1 and TRBJ2-5; 11 bases line up with TRBD2. V was clipped by 2 bases and J by 4 bases; unmatched bases: 1. The CDR3 has 14 residues. Germline CDR1 and CDR2: SGHRS and YFSETQ. Here the CDR3 reads CASSFGLAGETQYF. Partial CDR3 DNA: TGCGCCAGCAGCTTCGGACTAGCGGGAGAGACC.

On this clone: The read terminates 3 residues ahead of where the CDR3 ends, so the germline J gene completes it. The chain has TRBV12-3 or TRBV12-4 and TRBJ2-4, with a possible D match to TRBD1 (6 bases). The CDR3 totals 11 residues. The CDR3 here is CASSPGTSQYF. Incomplete CDR3 DNA: TGTGCCAGCAGCCCCGGGACAAGT.

A remark on this clone: The read comes to an end 3 residues before the CDR3 does, leaving the germline J gene to fill in the end. This chain links TRBV6-1 with TRBJ2-1; 8 bases line up with TRBD2. Unmatched junction bases numbered 7, after V lost 3 bases and J lost 9 bases. The CDR3 spans 14 residues. CDR1 is MNHNS and CDR2 is SASEGT in the germline V gene. The covered CDR3 bases are TGTGCCAGCAGTGACCCGGGGGGGCTTCTTGAG. Its translation: CASSDPGGLLE. The full-length CDR3 reads as CASSDPGGLLEQFF.

Worth noting for this clone: Coverage ceases 3 residues before the CDR3 finishes, and the germline J gene fills in the end. This chain joins TRBV5-1 and TRBJ2-5; TRBD2 aligns across 8 bases. This CDR3 comprises 15 residues. The junction had 4 bases not matched to a gene; V was cut back by 1 base and J by 2 bases. Germline V gene lookup returns CDR1 SGHRS and CDR2 YFSETQ. CDR3 bases read: TGCGCCAGCAGCTTGAGGCGGGGGGATCAAGAGACC. It translates to CASSLRRGDQET. The entire CDR3 reads CASSLRRGDQETQYF.

The CDR3 DNA, read in part, is TGTGCCAGCAGCTCCCCAGGGTTTTGGGGTGAGGAG. Protein product: CASSSPGFWGEE. The full CDR3 protein is CASSSPGFWGEELFF. J is TRBJ2-2 and V is TRBV7-2; D possibly corresponds to TRBD1 (5 bases). Read sequence stops 3 residues before the CDR3 end, and the germline J gene provides the missing end. V gave up 4 bases and J gave up 10 bases, with 19 bases separating them. The CDR3 runs to 15 residues. Germline assignment: CDR1 SGHTA and CDR2 FQGNSA.

Remarks on this clone: The sequenced fragment ends 3 residues before the CDR3 boundary, so the rest is inferred from the germline J gene. V gene TRBV28 combines with J gene TRBJ2-4, with D maybe TRBD1 (5 bases). This CDR3 region has 13 residues. Germline CDR1 is MDHEN and CDR2 is SYDVKM. Trimming shortened V by 9 bases and J by 2 bases, and 11 bases separated the two germline ends. This CDR3 reads CASARVTKNIQYF. The covered CDR3 bases are TGTGCCAGTGCCAGGGTTACCAAAAACATT.

On this clone itself: Sequencing ends 3 residues short of the CDR3 end; the germline J gene provides the rest. The chain has TRBV20-1 and TRBJ2-7; D gene uncertain. This CDR3 spans 15 amino acids. Trimming stripped 2 bases from V and 1 base from J, with 15 bases between. Germline CDR1 is DFQATT and CDR2 is SNEGSKA (reference sequence). Partial CDR3 DNA: TGCAGTGCTAGACGAGCACTCACCTCTTCCTACGAG. It specifies CSARRALTSSYE. The complete CDR3 reads CSARRALTSSYEQYF.

About this clone itself: The CDR3 end is not reached by the read, which stops 3 residues before it; the germline J gene fills it in. The gene calls are TRBV19 and TRBJ1-2; 7 positions agree with TRBD1. Germline assignment: CDR1 LNHDA and CDR2 SQIVND (reference sequence). The CDR3 has 14 amino acids. The V segment lost 5 bases and the J segment 3 bases; nucleotides outside the gene matches: 6. The CDR3 region is CASSATGPYYGYTF. The sequenced CDR3 bases are TGTGCCAGTAGTGCGACAGGGCCCTACTATGGC.

With regard to this clone: The DNA ends 3 residues before the CDR3 does, and the rest of the CDR3 is filled in from the germline J gene. The chain is built from TRBV19 and TRBJ2-7, with 12 bases identical to TRBD1. This CDR3 has 16 residues. V was clipped by 1 base and J by 6 bases; unmatched bases: 7. CDR1 is LNHDA and CDR2 is SQIVND in the germline V gene (reference sequence). The CDR3 bases that were read are TGTGCCAGTAGTATAGTATCCGGGACAGGGGGCGCCGAG. It specifies CASSIVSGTGGAE. The whole CDR3 region reads CASSIVSGTGGAEQYF.

On this clone itself: The read falls 3 residues short of the CDR3 end, and the missing part is taken from the germline J gene. This specimen includes other DNA sequences encoding the same CDR3. J is TRBJ1-3 and V is TRBV7-2; D is perhaps TRBD1 (6 bases). There are 14 residues in the CDR3. Trimming stripped 3 bases from V and 8 bases from J, with 14 bases between. The germline V gene has CDR1 SGHTA and CDR2 FQGNSA. The CDR3 reads CASSFSRGSDTIYF. The sequenced part of the CDR3 DNA is TGTGCCAGCAGCTTTTCCAGGGGTTCTGACACC.

On this clone: With the read ending 3 residues before the CDR3 end, the germline J gene is used to fill in that end. The chain employs TRBV10-3 and TRBJ2-2; the D gene is possibly TRBD1 (5 bases). Germline CDR1 reads ENHRY; CDR2 reads SYGVKD. The CDR3 covers 14 residues. CDR3 region: CAISSGISNEKLFF. The sequenced part of the CDR3 DNA is TGTGCCATTTCCTCAGGGATATCTAATGAAAAG.

Concerning this clone: The read ends 3 residues before the CDR3 terminus; that terminus is restored from the germline J gene. The V gene is TRBV18, the J gene TRBJ2-3, with D tentatively TRBD1 or TRBD2 (5 bases each). Germline V gives CDR1 KGHSH, CDR2 LQKENI. This CDR3 is 14 amino acids long. CDR3 bases read: TGTGCCAGCTCACCGAGGGGTCCCCAAGAGACG. Its translation is CASSPRGPQET. The full CDR3 is CASSPRGPQETQYF.

Points on this clone: The CDR3 end is not reached by the read, which stops 3 residues before it; the germline J gene fills it in. The V call is TRBV28, the J call TRBJ1-6, with 9 nucleotides matching TRBD1. The length of the CDR3 is 15 residues. Germline CDR1 reads MDHEN; CDR2 reads SYDVKM. V gave up 5 bases and J gave up 8 bases; unmatched junction bases: 7. The CDR3 sequence is CASSPDGQGYSPLHF. The sequenced CDR3 bases are TGTGCCAGCAGTCCGGATGGACAGGGGTATTCACCC.

In regard to this clone: The read falls 3 residues short of the CDR3 end, and the missing part is taken from the germline J gene. This rearrangement joins TRBV19 to TRBJ2-7; TRBD1 matches 8 bases. V lost 5 bases to trimming and J lost 6 bases; unmatched junction nucleotides: 6. CDR1 and CDR2 (germline): LNHDA, SQIVND (reference sequence). This CDR3 is 13 amino acids long. CDR3 in amino acids: CASSVDRGGEQYF. The CDR3 DNA, read in part, is TGTGCCAGTAGTGTCGACAGGGGTGGCGAG.